Each of the 27 T cell receptor beta chains below was sequenced from the same sample in a study of T cell responses to AZD1222 COVID-19 vaccine (dated by TCRdb to the early 2020s). Library construction relied on the immunoSEQ multiplex PCR assay. TCRdb took this table from immuneACCESS and kept in-frame rearrangements with V and J called. Such tables lack part of the clones; where checked against another copy, unresolved V genes explain under half of the gap, and the rest is unexplained. A total of around 120,000 clones appear in this sample, roughly 87% of them only once. Of the sample, around 10% falls within the top ten clones. According to the study, the label for this sample's time point signals: baseline before first vaccination. Sample: peripheral blood, taken on day 0 of AZD1222 vaccination. Receptor source: an adult in good health.

The V gene is TRBV6-1, the J gene TRBJ2-7; unclear D gene. The CDR3 length is 13 residues. Trimming left V 7 bases short and J 6 bases short, with 16 bases between. Germline V gene sequence: CDR1 MNHNS, CDR2 SASEGT. The CDR3 DNA follows: TGTGCCAGCATTTACCCCCCCAACGGCGAGCAGTACTTC. This sequence encodes CASIYPPNGEQYF.

J is TRBJ2-3 and V is TRBV14; 8 bases match TRBD2. The CDR3 runs to 17 residues. Germline assignment: CDR1 SGHDN and CDR2 FVKESK. V was clipped by 3 bases and J by 4 bases; unmatched bases: 12. CDR3: CASSHGSSGRVADTQYF. The CDR3 DNA is TGTGCCAGCAGCCACGGCTCGTCCGGGAGGGTCGCAGATACGCAGTATTTT.

This sequence joins TRBV11-3 and TRBJ1-1; 7 nucleotides align to TRBD1. This CDR3 comprises 12 residues. CDR1 SGHNT and CDR2 YENEEA come from the germline V gene. V dropped 5 bases and J dropped 6; count of bases not matched to a gene: 3. CDR3: CASSPRGPEAFF. DNA for the CDR3: TGTGCCAGCAGCCCTAGGGGGCCTGAAGCTTTCTTT.

V usage is TRBV13 and J usage is TRBJ1-1, with D perhaps matching TRBD1 (5 bases). V was trimmed by 5 bases and J by 3 bases, leaving 13 bases between them. CDR1 PRHDT and CDR2 FYEKMQ come from the germline V gene (reference sequence). This CDR3 has 14 residues. This CDR3 is CASSQKARDTEAFF. The CDR3, as DNA: TGTGCCAGCAGCCAAAAGGCCAGGGACACTGAAGCTTTCTTT.

The gene calls are TRBV2 and TRBJ1-4; the match to TRBD1 covers 9 bases. With V trimmed by 7 bases and J by 7 bases, 4 bases remained unmatched. The CDR3 is 13 amino acids. Germline V gives CDR1 SNHLY, CDR2 FYNNEI. For the CDR3, the DNA is TGTGCCAGCATCAGGGACAGGGCTGAAAAACTGTTTTTT. Protein sequence: CASIRDRAEKLFF.

This chain links TRBV7-6 with TRBJ1-2; no firm D call. CDR3 length: 16 amino acids. Germline CDR1 SGHVS, CDR2 FNYEAQ. V was cut by 4 bases and J by 2 bases, with 17 bases left in between. The DNA of the CDR3 is TGTGCCAGCAGCTCTCAGGCCGGCAGGTTGAACTATGGCTACACCTTC. This gives the protein CASSSQAGRLNYGYTF.

This chain connects TRBV28 to TRBJ2-2, with D perhaps TRBD2 (6 bases). CDR1 MDHEN and CDR2 SYDVKM come from the germline V gene. This CDR3 spans 17 amino acids. Between the trimmed V and J ends, which lost 8 bases and 3 bases, there was a span of 22 bases. CDR3 region: CASPRPGGTSDTGELFF. CDR3 DNA sequence: TGTGCCAGCCCTCGACCCGGCGGGACCTCGGACACCGGGGAGCTGTTTTTT.

This clone came up a few times. This chain connects TRBV28 to TRBJ1-3, with 9 nucleotides matching TRBD1. Germline loops: CDR1 MDHEN, CDR2 SYDVKM. The CDR3 length is 16 residues. V lost 3 bases and J lost 1; bases outside the gene matches: 4. Here the CDR3 reads CASSLGTGKSGNTIYF. CDR3 bases: TGTGCCAGCAGTTTGGGGACAGGGAAGTCTGGAAACACCATATATTTT.

The chain couples TRBV25-1 to TRBJ2-5, with D uncertain. CDR3 length: 14 residues. Trimming removed 0 bases at V and 5 bases at J, with 10 bases between. CDR1 and CDR2 (germline): MGHDK, SYGVNS. CDR3 bases: TGTGCCAGCAGTGAATATAGGGCACGGGAGACCCAGTACTTC. This codes for CASSEYRARETQYF. The variable domain in full, with the rest retrieved from reference TRBV25-1 and TRBJ2-5, is EADIYQTPRYLVIGTGKKITLECSQTMGHDKMYWYQQDPGMELHLIHYSYGVNSTEKGDLSSESTVSRIRTEHFPLTLESARPSHTSQYLCASSEYRARETQYFGPGTRLLVL.

The V gene is TRBV30, the J gene TRBJ2-7; D uncertain. The CDR3 runs 15 residues. The germline V and J ends were trimmed by 2 bases and 2 bases, with 16 bases remaining between them. Germline V lookup: CDR1 GTSNPN, CDR2 SVGIG (reference sequence). CDR3 sequence reads: CAWSPRKQLAYEQYF. In DNA form, the CDR3 reads TGTGCCTGGAGTCCACGGAAACAGTTAGCCTACGAGCAGTACTTC.

V usage is TRBV5-1 and J usage is TRBJ2-1; 9 positions agree with TRBD1. Germline loops: CDR1 SGHRS, CDR2 YFSETQ. Trimming cost V 0 bases and J 4 bases; bases outside gene matches: 2. The CDR3 is 15 amino acids. CDR3 sequence: CASSLDGQGYNEQFF. As DNA, the CDR3 is TGCGCCAGCAGCTTGGACGGACAGGGGTACAATGAGCAGTTCTTC. Full variable domain (remainder filled in from reference TRBV5-1 and TRBJ2-1): KAGVTQTPRYLIKTRGQQVTLSCSPISGHRSVSWYQQTPGQGLQFLFEYFSETQRNKGNFPGRFSGRQFSNSRSEMNVSTLELGDSALYLCASSLDGQGYNEQFFGPGTRLTVL.

The rearrangement joins TRBV18 to TRBJ2-7, with 7 bases matching TRBD2. J gave up 7 bases and V 8 bases, and 17 bases lay outside the gene matches. CDR1 and CDR2 from the germline V gene are KGHSH and LQKENI. This CDR3 comprises 15 residues. The CDR3 nucleotides read TGTGCCAGCCGGAGGGGAGGAGCGGGGCTCGAGGAGCAGTACTTC. Its protein product is CASRRGGAGLEEQYF.

This chain connects TRBV5-4 to TRBJ2-4, with 9 bases identical to TRBD1. The germline V gene encodes CDR1 SGHNT and CDR2 YYREEE (reference sequence). The CDR3 is made up of 15 amino acids. The J segment lost 2 bases and the V segment lost 3 bases, leaving 3 bases of the junction unmatched. The DNA of the CDR3 is TGTGCCAGCAGCTCCGGGACAGGGCCCAAAAACATTCAGTACTTC. This sequence encodes CASSSGTGPKNIQYF.

The chain uses TRBV30 and TRBJ1-1, with 7 positions matching TRBD1. The V segment lost 4 bases and the J segment 1 base; nucleotides outside the gene matches: 3. CDR1 is GTSNPN and CDR2 is SVGIG in the germline V gene (reference sequence). The CDR3 sequence is 13 residues long. The CDR3 coding sequence is TGTGCCTGGAACAGGGGCTCGAACACTGAAGCTTTCTTT. The encoded protein is CAWNRGSNTEAFF.

The chain recombines TRBV7-9 with TRBJ1-5; D ambiguous. The V gene's germline CDR1 is SEHNR and CDR2 FQNEAQ (reference sequence). CDR3 length equals 14 residues. V gave up 0 bases and J gave up 4 bases, with 7 bases separating them. CDR3 residues: CASSLARDNQPQHF. In nucleotides, the CDR3 is TGTGCCAGCAGCTTAGCCCGGGATAATCAGCCCCAGCATTTT. Complete variable domain (other parts from reference TRBV7-9 and TRBJ1-5): DTGVSQNPRHKITKRGQNVTFRCDPISEHNRLYWYRQTLGQGPEFLTYFQNEAQLEKSRLLSDRFSAERPKGSFSTLEIQRTEQGDSAMYLCASSLARDNQPQHFGDGTRLSIL.

The chain is built from TRBV25-1 and TRBJ2-7, with no clear D. CDR3 length: 14 amino acids. V was cut by 3 bases and J by 3 bases, with 12 bases left in between. Per germline, CDR1 MGHDK and CDR2 SYGVNS. As DNA, the CDR3 is TGTGCCAGCAGTGACCCTAACCTAGGCTACGAGCAGTACTTC. It translates to CASSDPNLGYEQYF.

This chain joins TRBV6-1 and TRBJ1-3; TRBD1 might be the D (5 bases). The V gene lost 0 bases and the J gene lost 0 bases, with 12 bases spanning the gap. This CDR3 has 17 residues. Germline V gene sequence: CDR1 MNHNS, CDR2 SASEGT. The CDR3: CASSEAGALFSGNTIYF. Here the CDR3 DNA reads TGTGCCAGCAGTGAAGCTGGGGCTCTTTTCTCTGGAAACACCATATATTTT.

J is TRBJ2-3 and V is TRBV10-3; no clear D. The CDR3 is 11 residues long. CDR1 and CDR2 from the germline V gene are ENHRY and SYGVKD. With 2 bases removed from V and 6 bases from J, the gap between germline ends came to 3 bases. For the CDR3, the DNA is TGTGCCATCAGTGAGGCGGATACGCAGTATTTT. It encodes CAISEADTQYF.

This clone was observed a single time. The V gene is TRBV27, the J gene TRBJ1-2; D ambiguous. Trimming pared 4 bases from V and 7 bases from J, leaving 16 bases between. The CDR3 extends over 14 amino acids. In germline, CDR1 is MNHEY, CDR2 SMNVEV (reference sequence). CDR3 residues: CASSSLGTAVGYTF. In nucleotides, the CDR3 is TGTGCCAGCAGTTCTTTGGGCACGGCGGTTGGCTACACCTTC.

The chain carries TRBV28 and TRBJ1-6; a possible D gene is TRBD1 (5 bases). V was pared by 3 bases and J by 2 bases, with 11 bases between. The CDR3 covers 16 residues. Germline V gene sequence: CDR1 MDHEN, CDR2 SYDVKM. Here the CDR3 DNA reads TGTGCCAGCAGTTTCGGGGGGTTCACCTATAATTCACCCCTCCACTTT. Residues: CASSFGGFTYNSPLHF.

The gene calls are TRBV11-2 and TRBJ1-2; 9 bases are shared with TRBD1. CDR1 is SGHAT and CDR2 is FQNNGV in the germline V gene. V dropped 0 bases and J dropped 6; count of bases not matched to a gene: 11. The CDR3 has 17 residues. This chain's CDR3 is CASSLDLNRGLSDGYTF. CDR3 nucleotide sequence: TGTGCCAGCAGCTTAGATCTAAACAGGGGGCTTTCCGATGGCTACACCTTC.

This sequence joins TRBV6-1 and TRBJ1-5; D gene uncertain. V lost 2 bases to trimming and J lost 3 bases, with 14 bases between them. CDR1 is MNHNS and CDR2 is SASEGT in the germline V gene. This CDR3 contains 16 residues. This CDR3 is CASSEKVKGNNQPQHF. The DNA of the CDR3 is TGTGCCAGCAGTGAAAAGGTTAAGGGAAACAATCAGCCCCAGCATTTT.

J is TRBJ2-1 and V is TRBV5-1, with D perhaps TRBD1 (6 bases). The germline V gene encodes CDR1 SGHRS and CDR2 YFSETQ. V was clipped by 4 bases and J by 9 bases, with 23 bases between them. This CDR3 is 16 amino acids long. The CDR3 coding sequence is TGCGCCAGCAGCAATTTTTTGGGACACAGCGGCGGTGAGCAGTTCTTC. The encoded protein is CASSNFLGHSGGEQFF. The whole variable domain, filled in from reference TRBV5-1 and TRBJ2-1, reads KAGVTQTPRYLIKTRGQQVTLSCSPISGHRSVSWYQQTPGQGLQFLFEYFSETQRNKGNFPGRFSGRQFSNSRSEMNVSTLELGDSALYLCASSNFLGHSGGEQFFGPGTRLTVL.

The chain uses TRBV5-1 and TRBJ2-1; 8 nucleotides match TRBD2. The CDR3 has 15 residues. The V gene's germline CDR1 is SGHRS and CDR2 YFSETQ. V shed 5 bases, J shed 6 bases, and the junction held 10 bases outside the gene matches. For the CDR3, the DNA is TGCGCCAGCAGTTCCACTAGCGGTGTATTCAATGAGCAGTTCTTC. Amino acid sequence: CASSSTSGVFNEQFF.

The count of this clone is one. CDR3 DNA sequence: TGTGCCAGCAGCTTACTCGGCCATCAGCCCCAGCATTTT. Translated: CASSLLGHQPQHF. The V gene is TRBV7-2, the J gene TRBJ1-5; D ambiguous. The V and J ends lost 2 bases and 5 bases respectively, with 7 bases between them. This CDR3 spans 13 amino acids. CDR1 and CDR2 (germline): SGHTA, FQGNSA. Full variable domain (remainder filled in from reference TRBV7-2 and TRBJ1-5): GAGVSQSPSNKVTEKGKDVELRCDPISGHTALYWYRQSLGQGLEFLIYFQGNSAPDKSGLPSDRFSAERTGGSVSTLTIQRTQQEDSAVYLCASSLLGHQPQHFGDGTRLSIL.

This rearrangement joins TRBV11-3 to TRBJ2-7; TRBD1 aligns across 8 bases. This CDR3 comprises 15 residues. Trimming at V came to 5 bases and at J to 3 bases, leaving 9 bases not matched to a gene. The germline V gene has CDR1 SGHNT and CDR2 YENEEA. In DNA, the CDR3 is TGTGCCAGCAGCCCTGGACAGGGCTCCCTCTACGAGCAGTACTTC. Translating it yields CASSPGQGSLYEQYF.

The V and J genes are TRBV7-3 and TRBJ1-1, with D perhaps matching TRBD1 (5 bases). The CDR3 covers 13 residues. Deletions cut 4 bases from V and 1 base from J, with 7 bases between. Germline lookup yields CDR1 SGHTA and CDR2 FQGTGA. The CDR3 loop reads CASSSQGNTEAFF. The CDR3 DNA reads as TGTGCCAGCAGCTCCCAGGGGAACACTGAAGCTTTCTTT.